This TCR beta chain was captured by sequencing in a study of blood T cell repertoires in COVID-19. Looking at the study overall: Acute-phase and convalescent COVID-19 samples originated in the United States, Italy and Spain. Sample material is recorded as cDNA or gDNA derived from T cells, B-cell-depleted T cells, or PBMCs.

Per the authors' pipeline: From reference gene primer amplification, estimates of nucleated cell counts were derived. Some clones are missing from TCRdb's copy, which holds only in-frame ones; the method was immunoSEQ multiplex PCR. That table is the source of V, J and clone size, and D and trimming were worked out from the DNA. The table includes roughly 100,000 clones, approximately 78% detected once. The CDR3 totals 13 residues. Per germline, CDR1 SGHAT and CDR2 FQNNGV. The V end was cut by 7 bases, the J end by 8 bases, with 15 bases between. The source material was peripheral blood. This TCR derives from a man aged 55 to 70 with active or convalescent COVID-19. V gene TRBV11-2 combines with J gene TRBJ2-1; D is perhaps TRBD1 (6 bases). CDR3 region: CASTLGGHYEQFF. Here the CDR3 DNA reads TGTGCCAGCACCCTAGGGGGACATTATGAGCAGTTCTTC.